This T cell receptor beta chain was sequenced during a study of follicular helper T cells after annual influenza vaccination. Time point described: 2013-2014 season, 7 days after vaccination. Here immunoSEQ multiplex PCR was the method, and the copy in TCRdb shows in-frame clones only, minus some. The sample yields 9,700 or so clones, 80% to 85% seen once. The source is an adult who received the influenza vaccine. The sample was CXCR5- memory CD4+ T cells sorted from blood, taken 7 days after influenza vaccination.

The DNA for the CDR3 is TGTGCCTGGTTAATTCAGGGGACACCCGGGGCCCAGTACTTC. This sequence encodes CAWLIQGTPGAQYF. The rearrangement joins TRBV30 to TRBJ2-5, with a weak D call TRBD1 (6 bases). CDR1 and CDR2 from the germline V gene are GTSNPN and SVGIG (reference sequence). This CDR3 region has 14 residues. V was pared by 5 bases and J by 9 bases, with 22 bases between.